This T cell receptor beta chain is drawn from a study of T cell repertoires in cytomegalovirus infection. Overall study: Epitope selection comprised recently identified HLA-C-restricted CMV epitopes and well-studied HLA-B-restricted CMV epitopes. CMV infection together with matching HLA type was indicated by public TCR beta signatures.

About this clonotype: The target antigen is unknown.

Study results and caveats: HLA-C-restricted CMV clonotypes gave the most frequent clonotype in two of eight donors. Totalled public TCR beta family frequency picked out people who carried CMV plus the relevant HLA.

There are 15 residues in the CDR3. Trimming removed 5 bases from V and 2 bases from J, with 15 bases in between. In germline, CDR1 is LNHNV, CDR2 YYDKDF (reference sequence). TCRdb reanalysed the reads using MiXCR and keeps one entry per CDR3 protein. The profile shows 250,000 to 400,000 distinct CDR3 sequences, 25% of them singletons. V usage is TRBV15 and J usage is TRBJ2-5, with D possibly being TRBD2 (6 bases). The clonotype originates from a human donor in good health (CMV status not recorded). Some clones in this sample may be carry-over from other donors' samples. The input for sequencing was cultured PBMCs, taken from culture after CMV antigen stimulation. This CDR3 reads CATSARIGRQETQYF. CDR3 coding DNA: TGTGCCACCAGCGCTCGAATTGGGAGGCAAGAGACCCAGTACTTC.